This T cell receptor beta chain emerged from a study of blood T cell repertoires in COVID-19. Study in general: Researchers got acute and convalescent COVID-19 samples from the United States, Italy and Spain. PBMCs, B-cell-depleted T cells, or T cells were the source of the cDNA or gDNA that made up the material.

Trimming stripped 7 bases from V and 0 bases from J, with 13 bases between. From germline, CDR1 is SQVTM and CDR2 ANQGSEA. The length of the CDR3 is 13 residues. Original processing methods: Researchers report that nucleated cell counts were estimated from reference gene primer amplification. The protocol was immunoSEQ multiplex PCR, while the TCRdb copy is restricted to in-frame clones and leaves out a portion. V and J calls and clone size are as listed in that table; D and trimming were resolved from the DNA. The sample consists of approximately 41,000 clones, 81% of them appearing once. This clone is classed as large.

This chain joins TRBV29-1 and TRBJ2-7; TRBD2 might be the D (5 bases). The sequence was obtained from a man between 40 and 49 years old with active or convalescent COVID-19. The source material was peripheral blood. CDR3 sequence: CSGIGSSSYEQYF. Here the CDR3 DNA reads TGCAGCGGGATAGGGAGTTCCTCCTACGAGCAGTACTTC.